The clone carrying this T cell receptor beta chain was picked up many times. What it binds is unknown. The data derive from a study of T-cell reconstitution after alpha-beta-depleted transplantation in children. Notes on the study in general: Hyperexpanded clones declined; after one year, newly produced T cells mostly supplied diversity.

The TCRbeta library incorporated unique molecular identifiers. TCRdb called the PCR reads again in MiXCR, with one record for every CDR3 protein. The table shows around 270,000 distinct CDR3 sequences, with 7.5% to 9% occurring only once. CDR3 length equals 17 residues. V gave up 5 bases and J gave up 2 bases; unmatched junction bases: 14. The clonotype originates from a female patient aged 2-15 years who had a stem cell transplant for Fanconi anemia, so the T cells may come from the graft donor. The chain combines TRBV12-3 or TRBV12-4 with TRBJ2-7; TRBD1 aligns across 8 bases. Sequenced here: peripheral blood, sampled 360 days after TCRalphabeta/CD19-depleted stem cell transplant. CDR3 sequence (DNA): TGTGCCAGCAGTCCCGGACCTCGACAGGGGCTCCCCTACGAGCAGTACTTC. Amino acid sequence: CASSPGPRQGLPYEQYF.